The present T cell receptor (beta chain) was sequenced within a study of PD-1 blockade in classical Hodgkin lymphoma. Whole-study results and caveats: Repertoire differences have undefined causes, possibly disease activity or prior therapy. CD4+ TCR diversity, unlike CD8+, rose significantly by C4D1. For complete responders, baseline diversity was comparable to that of newly diagnosed patients. A reduction in baseline TCR diversity was reportedly seen in newly diagnosed patients relative to healthy donors.

Relapses following autologous stem cell transplantation were seen in all patients, with brentuximab vedotin exposure varying. Profiled with immunoSEQ multiplex PCR; TCRdb holds only in-frame clones, not every one. The profile covers roughly 20,000 clones, with 80% to 90% appearing a single time and about an eighth taken by the ten largest. Germline values: CDR1 SGHRS, CDR2 YFSETQ. The CDR3 extends over 15 amino acids. V was cut by 4 bases and J by 2 bases, with 14 bases left in between. As for this clone: Its antigen is undetermined.

The V call is TRBV5-1, the J call TRBJ2-3, with D hard to call. This sequence originates from a human donor with classical Hodgkin lymphoma. The sequenced sample was peripheral blood mononuclear cells (PBMCs), obtained before the second cycle of nivolumab. The CDR3 bases are TGCGCCAGCAGCAAGGACGGATTTCCCACAGATACGCAGTATTTT. Its translation: CASSKDGFPTDTQYF. The full variable domain, with the rest looked up from reference TRBV5-1 and TRBJ2-3, is KAGVTQTPRYLIKTRGQQVTLSCSPISGHRSVSWYQQTPGQGLQFLFEYFSETQRNKGNFPGRFSGRQFSNSRSEMNVSTLELGDSALYLCASSKDGFPTDTQYFGPGTRLTVL.